A selection of T cell receptor beta chains follows, all from one sample in a study of blood T cell repertoires in COVID-19. Sequencing was performed with immunoSEQ multiplex PCR; in TCRdb, only in-frame clones are kept and a portion is missing. The sample has some 160,000 clones; 84% are singletons. The sequenced material came from PBMCs or T cells enriched from blood (not recorded which). The source of these receptors is a woman aged 45-65 years who had recovered from COVID-19. Both conserved end residues are part of each CDR3. Each record gives: CDR3 DNA, CDR3 protein, V gene, clone size, J gene, D gene. A D gene is named only where the DNA matches it firmly. A row's size may be missing; if present it is once, few, many or a size class.

CDR3 DNA: TGTGCCAGCAGTTTGGACAACCTCTACGAGCAGTACTTC; CDR3 protein: CASSLDNLYEQYF; V gene: TRBV28; clone size: NA; J gene: TRBJ2-7; D gene: NA
CDR3 DNA: TGCGCCAGCAGCCAGCCGGTCTCCTGGGCTGGGAACACTGAAGCTTTCTTT; CDR3 protein: CASSQPVSWAGNTEAFF; V gene: TRBV4-1; clone size: NA; J gene: TRBJ1-1; D gene: NA
CDR3 DNA: TGTGCCAGCAGCTCGGTAGGGACTCAAGAGACCCAGTACTTC; CDR3 protein: CASSSVGTQETQYF; V gene: TRBV5-6; clone size: NA; J gene: TRBJ2-5; D gene: NA
CDR3 DNA: TGTGCCAGCAGCCTCGAGCGTACTGTACGTTCCGAGCAGTACTTC; CDR3 protein: CASSLERTVRSEQYF; V gene: TRBV7-2; clone size: NA; J gene: TRBJ2-7; D gene: NA
CDR3 DNA: TGTGCCAGCAACCTACTCCGGGACTATAAAGAGACCCAGTACTTC; CDR3 protein: CASNLLRDYKETQYF; V gene: TRBV7-3; clone size: once; J gene: TRBJ2-5; D gene: TRBD2
CDR3 DNA: TGTGCCAGCAGTACGCGGACAGGGGGGAACACTGAAGCTTTCTTT; CDR3 protein: CASSTRTGGNTEAFF; V gene: TRBV27; clone size: NA; J gene: TRBJ1-1; D gene: TRBD1
CDR3 DNA: TGTGCCATTCCAGACAGGGCTTACGAGCAGTACTTC; CDR3 protein: CAIPDRAYEQYF; V gene: TRBV10-3; clone size: NA; J gene: TRBJ2-7; D gene: TRBD1
CDR3 DNA: TGTGCCACCAGCAGAGGGGGACAGGTTGCGGGAGAGACCCAGTACTTC; CDR3 protein: CATSRGGQVAGETQYF; V gene: TRBV15; clone size: NA; J gene: TRBJ2-5; D gene: TRBD1
CDR3 DNA: TGTGCCAGCAGCACGTCCGGGAGCACAGATACGCAGTATTTT; CDR3 protein: CASSTSGSTDTQYF; V gene: TRBV4-2; clone size: NA; J gene: TRBJ2-3; D gene: NA
CDR3 DNA: TGTGCCTCGACAGGGGGCTTTCAGCCCCAGCATTTT; CDR3 protein: CASTGGFQPQHF; V gene: TRBV19; clone size: NA; J gene: TRBJ1-5; D gene: TRBD1
CDR3 DNA: TGTGCCAGCAGCCGCTACTACACAGATACGCAGTATTTT; CDR3 protein: CASSRYYTDTQYF; V gene: TRBV7-6; clone size: NA; J gene: TRBJ2-3; D gene: NA
CDR3 DNA: TGCAGCGTTGACCCTAGCGGAGACTACAATGAGCAGTTCTTC; CDR3 protein: CSVDPSGDYNEQFF; V gene: TRBV29-1; clone size: NA; J gene: TRBJ2-1; D gene: TRBD2
CDR3 DNA: TGTGCCAGCAGCTCCGGGTTTGGGTCCTACGAGCAGTACTTC; CDR3 protein: CASSSGFGSYEQYF; V gene: TRBV27; clone size: NA; J gene: TRBJ2-7; D gene: NA
CDR3 DNA: TGTGCCAGCAGCTTCACCGGGATAAACACCGGGGAGCTGTTTTTT; CDR3 protein: CASSFTGINTGELFF; V gene: TRBV5-8; clone size: NA; J gene: TRBJ2-2; D gene: NA
CDR3 DNA: TGTGCCAGCAGTCTACCCGGGACAGATTATGGCTACACCTTC; CDR3 protein: CASSLPGTDYGYTF; V gene: TRBV25-1; clone size: NA; J gene: TRBJ1-2; D gene: TRBD1
CDR3 DNA: TGTGCCAGTAGTATAAGAGAGAACACTGAAGCTTTCTTT; CDR3 protein: CASSIRENTEAFF; V gene: TRBV19; clone size: NA; J gene: TRBJ1-1; D gene: NA
CDR3 DNA: TGTGCCAGCAGTCTTCGCCGTACAGGGCCTGGGGCCAACGTCCTGACTTTC; CDR3 protein: CASSLRRTGPGANVLTF; V gene: TRBV6-6; clone size: NA; J gene: TRBJ2-6; D gene: NA
CDR3 DNA: TGTGCCAGCGTCAGGGGGAACACCGGGGAGCTGTTTTTT; CDR3 protein: CASVRGNTGELFF; V gene: TRBV7-6; clone size: many; J gene: TRBJ2-2; D gene: NA
CDR3 DNA: TGCAGTGCTAGTCGAGTGGACTCGAACACCGGGGAGCTGTTTTTT; CDR3 protein: CSASRVDSNTGELFF; V gene: TRBV20-1; clone size: NA; J gene: TRBJ2-2; D gene: NA
CDR3 DNA: TGTGCCAGCCAGGGAGGCTATGGCTACACCTTC; CDR3 protein: CASQGGYGYTF; V gene: TRBV6-5; clone size: NA; J gene: TRBJ1-2; D gene: NA
CDR3 DNA: TGTGCCAGCAGCGTAGTGGTAGCCTACAATGAGCAGTTCTTC; CDR3 protein: CASSVVVAYNEQFF; V gene: TRBV9; clone size: NA; J gene: TRBJ2-1; D gene: NA
CDR3 DNA: TGTGCCAGCAGTCCTACCGGGACAGCCGAATACTATAATTCACCCCTCCACTTT; CDR3 protein: CASSPTGTAEYYNSPLHF; V gene: TRBV27; clone size: NA; J gene: TRBJ1-6; D gene: TRBD1
CDR3 DNA: TGCGCCAGCAGCAACGGACAGGGGGCATGGCAAGAGACCCAGTACTTC; CDR3 protein: CASSNGQGAWQETQYF; V gene: TRBV5-1; clone size: NA; J gene: TRBJ2-5; D gene: TRBD1
CDR3 DNA: TGTGCCAGCAGCCTTCCGAATTCACCCCTCCACTTT; CDR3 protein: CASSLPNSPLHF; V gene: TRBV7-9; clone size: NA; J gene: TRBJ1-6; D gene: NA
CDR3 DNA: TGTGCCAGCAGCGTAGAGGGCGGTCCGGGGAATGAGCAGTTCTTC; CDR3 protein: CASSVEGGPGNEQFF; V gene: TRBV9; clone size: few; J gene: TRBJ2-1; D gene: NA
CDR3 DNA: TGTGCCAGCTCACTATACACGGGGGGCAGAGACTATGGCTACACCTTC; CDR3 protein: CASSLYTGGRDYGYTF; V gene: TRBV18; clone size: few; J gene: TRBJ1-2; D gene: NA
CDR3 DNA: TGTGCCAGCAGCCTAGGGGCTAGGGACACTGAAGCTTTCTTT; CDR3 protein: CASSLGARDTEAFF; V gene: TRBV5-4; clone size: NA; J gene: TRBJ1-1; D gene: NA
CDR3 DNA: TGTGCCAGCTCACCATCACAAGGGCAGGGCTACGAGCAGTACTTC; CDR3 protein: CASSPSQGQGYEQYF; V gene: TRBV18; clone size: NA; J gene: TRBJ2-7; D gene: NA
CDR3 DNA: TGTGCCAGCAGCATGACAGAAATGAACACTGAAGCTTTCTTT; CDR3 protein: CASSMTEMNTEAFF; V gene: TRBV7-8; clone size: NA; J gene: TRBJ1-1; D gene: NA
CDR3 DNA: TGTGCCAGTAGTATATCGAACATGCAGCAGTTCTTC; CDR3 protein: CASSISNMQQFF; V gene: TRBV19; clone size: NA; J gene: TRBJ2-1; D gene: NA
CDR3 DNA: TGTGCCAGCAGCTTAGAGGCGGCACGGGAGCAGTTCTTC; CDR3 protein: CASSLEAAREQFF; V gene: TRBV11-3; clone size: NA; J gene: TRBJ2-1; D gene: NA
CDR3 DNA: TGTGCCAGCTCACCACCGGTGTCGTCTCGGCCGGGAGCAGATACGCAGTATTTT; CDR3 protein: CASSPPVSSRPGADTQYF; V gene: TRBV18; clone size: NA; J gene: TRBJ2-3; D gene: NA
CDR3 DNA: TGTGCCAGCAGCTCTGGCTCAGTCACTAATGAAAAACTGTTTTTT; CDR3 protein: CASSSGSVTNEKLFF; V gene: TRBV4-2; clone size: NA; J gene: TRBJ1-4; D gene: NA
CDR3 DNA: TGTGCCAGCAGCTTAGCGGGGGACAACACTGAAGCTTTCTTT; CDR3 protein: CASSLAGDNTEAFF; V gene: TRBV11-3; clone size: NA; J gene: TRBJ1-1; D gene: NA
CDR3 DNA: TGCAGTGCAGGACAGGGCTACGAGCAGTACTTC; CDR3 protein: CSAGQGYEQYF; V gene: TRBV20-1; clone size: NA; J gene: TRBJ2-7; D gene: TRBD1
CDR3 DNA: TGTGCCAGCAGTGATAACGGGGTTCGGGCTAATGAAAAACTGTTTTTT; CDR3 protein: CASSDNGVRANEKLFF; V gene: TRBV25-1; clone size: NA; J gene: TRBJ1-4; D gene: NA
CDR3 DNA: TGTGCCAGCTCTGATTCCAACAGGCAGGGCTACACCTTC; CDR3 protein: CASSDSNRQGYTF; V gene: TRBV6-5; clone size: NA; J gene: TRBJ1-2; D gene: NA
CDR3 DNA: TGTGCCAGCAGCTCCCCCAGCGCCGGTGGAAACACCATATATTTT; CDR3 protein: CASSSPSAGGNTIYF; V gene: TRBV4-2; clone size: NA; J gene: TRBJ1-3; D gene: NA
CDR3 DNA: TGTGCCAGCAGTTACTGGCAGGGGCTCACCGGGGAGCTGTTTTTT; CDR3 protein: CASSYWQGLTGELFF; V gene: TRBV6-6; clone size: NA; J gene: TRBJ2-2; D gene: NA
CDR3 DNA: TGTGCCAGCAGTTTCACCCAGGGACTCACTGAAGCTTTCTTT; CDR3 protein: CASSFTQGLTEAFF; V gene: TRBV27; clone size: NA; J gene: TRBJ1-1; D gene: NA
CDR3 DNA: TGTGCCAGCAGTGACCCACAGCCGAACACTGAAGCTTTCTTT; CDR3 protein: CASSDPQPNTEAFF; V gene: TRBV2; clone size: NA; J gene: TRBJ1-1; D gene: NA
CDR3 DNA: TGTGCCAGCAGTGGACAGGGGAAAGAAAACGAGCAGTACTTC; CDR3 protein: CASSGQGKENEQYF; V gene: TRBV28; clone size: few; J gene: TRBJ2-7; D gene: TRBD1
CDR3 DNA: TGTGCCAGCAGTTTGAGAGGGGGCGGCGAGCAGTACTTC; CDR3 protein: CASSLRGGGEQYF; V gene: TRBV28; clone size: NA; J gene: TRBJ2-7; D gene: TRBD1
CDR3 DNA: TGTGCCAGCAGGATACCAGTGTTTTGGGAAGCTTTCTTT; CDR3 protein: CASRIPVFWEAFF; V gene: TRBV6-5; clone size: NA; J gene: TRBJ1-1; D gene: NA
CDR3 DNA: TGTGCCAGCTCACCGGACAGGGCCTATGGCTACACCTTC; CDR3 protein: CASSPDRAYGYTF; V gene: TRBV18; clone size: few; J gene: TRBJ1-2; D gene: TRBD1
CDR3 DNA: TGTGCCAGCAGCTACAGAGCGGGAGTGGTTGGAGATACGCAGTATTTT; CDR3 protein: CASSYRAGVVGDTQYF; V gene: TRBV5-6; clone size: NA; J gene: TRBJ2-3; D gene: TRBD2
CDR3 DNA: TGTGCCAGCAGTAGCGGGGCTATCTCCTACGAGCAGTACTTC; CDR3 protein: CASSSGAISYEQYF; V gene: TRBV6-2/TRBV6-3; clone size: NA; J gene: TRBJ2-7; D gene: TRBD2
CDR3 DNA: TGTGCCAGCAGTTTATCGGGGCAGTTGAACACTGAAGCTTTCTTT; CDR3 protein: CASSLSGQLNTEAFF; V gene: TRBV27; clone size: NA; J gene: TRBJ1-1; D gene: NA
CDR3 DNA: TGCAGCGTTGAAGATCCGGTAGCGGGGTCCTACAATGAGCAGTTCTTC; CDR3 protein: CSVEDPVAGSYNEQFF; V gene: TRBV29-1; clone size: NA; J gene: TRBJ2-1; D gene: TRBD2
CDR3 DNA: TGCGCCAGCAGCTTGGACACTATGAACACCGGGGAGCTGTTTTTT; CDR3 protein: CASSLDTMNTGELFF; V gene: TRBV5-1; clone size: NA; J gene: TRBJ2-2; D gene: NA
CDR3 DNA: TGTGCCAGCAGCCAAGATAACGGGGGTCCGGGGAGGGGAGTCGAGCAGTACTTC; CDR3 protein: CASSQDNGGPGRGVEQYF; V gene: TRBV4-2; clone size: NA; J gene: TRBJ2-7; D gene: TRBD2
CDR3 DNA: TGTGCCAGTAGTGTGGACAGGAACACTGAAGCTTTCTTT; CDR3 protein: CASSVDRNTEAFF; V gene: TRBV19; clone size: NA; J gene: TRBJ1-1; D gene: NA
CDR3 DNA: TGTGCCAGCAGCATCAGGGGGCCGGGAATGGGTGAGACCCAGTACTTC; CDR3 protein: CASSIRGPGMGETQYF; V gene: TRBV3-1/TRBV3-2; clone size: NA; J gene: TRBJ2-5; D gene: TRBD1
CDR3 DNA: TGTGCCAGCAGCCTCCGCACTGAAGCTTTCTTT; CDR3 protein: CASSLRTEAFF; V gene: TRBV5-6; clone size: NA; J gene: TRBJ1-1; D gene: NA